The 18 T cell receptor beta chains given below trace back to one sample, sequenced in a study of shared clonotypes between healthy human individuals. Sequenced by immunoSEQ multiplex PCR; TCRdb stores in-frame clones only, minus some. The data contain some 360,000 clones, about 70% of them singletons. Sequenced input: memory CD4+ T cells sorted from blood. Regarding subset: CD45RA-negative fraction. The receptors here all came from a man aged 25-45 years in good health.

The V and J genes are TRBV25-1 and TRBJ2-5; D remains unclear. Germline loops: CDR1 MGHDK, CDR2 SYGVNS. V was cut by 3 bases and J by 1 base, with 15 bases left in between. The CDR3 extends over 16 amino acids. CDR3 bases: TGTGCCAGCAGTGACACGCGGCAGTCTTCCCAAGAGACCCAGTACTTC. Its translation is CASSDTRQSSQETQYF.

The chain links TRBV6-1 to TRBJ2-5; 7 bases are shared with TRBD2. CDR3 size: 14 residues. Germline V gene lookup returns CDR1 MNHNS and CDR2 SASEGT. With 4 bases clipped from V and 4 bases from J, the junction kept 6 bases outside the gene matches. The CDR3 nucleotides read TGTGCCAGCAGTGTGACTAGCTATGGAGAGACCCAGTACTTC. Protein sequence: CASSVTSYGETQYF.

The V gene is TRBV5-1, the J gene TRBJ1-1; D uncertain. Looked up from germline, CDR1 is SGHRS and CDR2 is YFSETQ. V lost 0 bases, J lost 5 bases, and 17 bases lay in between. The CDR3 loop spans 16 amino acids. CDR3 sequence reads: CASSLGTIAVTTEAFF. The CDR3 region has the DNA TGCGCCAGCAGCTTGGGGACGATCGCTGTAACAACTGAAGCTTTCTTT.

Here the CDR3 reads CASRPRLASTDTQYF. The CDR3, as DNA: TGTGCCAGCAGACCCCGACTAGCGAGCACAGATACGCAGTATTTT. V is TRBV6-5 and J is TRBJ2-3; 8 nucleotides match TRBD2. V lost 6 bases and J lost 0; bases outside the gene matches: 5. The germline V gene encodes CDR1 MNHEY and CDR2 SVGAGI. The CDR3 has 15 amino acids.

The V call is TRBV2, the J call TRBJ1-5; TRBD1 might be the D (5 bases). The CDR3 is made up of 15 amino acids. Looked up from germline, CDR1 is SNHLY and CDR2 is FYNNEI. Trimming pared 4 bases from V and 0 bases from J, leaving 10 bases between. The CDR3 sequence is CASSGRVHSNQPQHF. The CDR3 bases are TGTGCCAGCAGTGGCAGGGTCCATAGCAATCAGCCCCAGCATTTT.

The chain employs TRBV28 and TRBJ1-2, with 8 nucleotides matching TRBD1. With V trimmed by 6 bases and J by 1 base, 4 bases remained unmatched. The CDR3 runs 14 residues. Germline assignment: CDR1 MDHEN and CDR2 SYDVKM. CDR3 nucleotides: TGTGCCAGCAGGGGACAGGATGGTAACTATGGCTACACCTTC. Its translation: CASRGQDGNYGYTF.

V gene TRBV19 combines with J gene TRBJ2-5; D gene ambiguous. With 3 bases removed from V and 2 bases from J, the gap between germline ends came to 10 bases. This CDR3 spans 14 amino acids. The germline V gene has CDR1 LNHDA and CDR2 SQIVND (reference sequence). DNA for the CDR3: TGTGCCAGTAGTATCGGTCGGCAGCAAGAGACCCAGTACTTC. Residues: CASSIGRQQETQYF.

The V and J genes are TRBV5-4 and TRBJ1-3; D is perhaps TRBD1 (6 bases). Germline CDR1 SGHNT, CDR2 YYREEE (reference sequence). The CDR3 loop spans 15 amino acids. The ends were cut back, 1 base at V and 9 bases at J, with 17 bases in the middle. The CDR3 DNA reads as TGTGCCAGCAGCTTGACAGGGCAAGGGAGACGCACCATATATTTT. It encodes CASSLTGQGRRTIYF.

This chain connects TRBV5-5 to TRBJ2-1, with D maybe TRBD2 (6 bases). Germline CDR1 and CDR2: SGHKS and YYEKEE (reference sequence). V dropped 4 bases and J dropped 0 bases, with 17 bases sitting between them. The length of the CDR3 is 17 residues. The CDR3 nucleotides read TGTGCCAGCAGCCCTCAACATGCGGGAAGCTCCTACAATGAGCAGTTCTTC. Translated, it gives CASSPQHAGSSYNEQFF.

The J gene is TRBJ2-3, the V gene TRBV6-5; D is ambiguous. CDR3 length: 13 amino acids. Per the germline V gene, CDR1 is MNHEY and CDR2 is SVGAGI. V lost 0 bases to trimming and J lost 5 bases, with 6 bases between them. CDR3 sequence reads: CASSYSYRDTQYF. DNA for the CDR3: TGTGCCAGCAGTTACTCTTATAGAGATACGCAGTATTTT.

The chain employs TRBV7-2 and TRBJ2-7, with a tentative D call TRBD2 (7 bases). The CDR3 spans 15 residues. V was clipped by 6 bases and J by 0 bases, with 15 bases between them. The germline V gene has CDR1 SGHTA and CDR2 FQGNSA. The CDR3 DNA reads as TGTGCCAGCAGGCCCTGGGGGGGCACCTCCTACGAGCAGTACTTC. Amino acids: CASRPWGGTSYEQYF.

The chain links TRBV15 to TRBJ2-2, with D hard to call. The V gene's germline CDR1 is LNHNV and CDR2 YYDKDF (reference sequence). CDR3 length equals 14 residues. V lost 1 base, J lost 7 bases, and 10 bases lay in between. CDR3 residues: CATSRVGYSGELFF. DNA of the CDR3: TGTGCCACCAGCAGAGTCGGATATAGCGGGGAGCTGTTTTTT. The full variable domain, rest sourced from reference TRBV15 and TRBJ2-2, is DAMVIQNPRYQVTQFGKPVTLSCSQTLNHNVMYWYQQKSSQAPKLLFHYYDKDFNNEADTPDNFQSRRPNTSFCFLDIRSPGLGDTAMYLCATSRVGYSGELFFGEGSRLTVL.

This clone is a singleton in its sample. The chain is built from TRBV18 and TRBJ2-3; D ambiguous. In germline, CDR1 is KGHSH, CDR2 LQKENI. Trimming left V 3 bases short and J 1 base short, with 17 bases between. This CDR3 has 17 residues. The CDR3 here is CASSPGSGAWGTDTQYF. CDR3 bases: TGTGCCAGCTCACCCGGGTCAGGAGCGTGGGGCACAGATACGCAGTATTTT.

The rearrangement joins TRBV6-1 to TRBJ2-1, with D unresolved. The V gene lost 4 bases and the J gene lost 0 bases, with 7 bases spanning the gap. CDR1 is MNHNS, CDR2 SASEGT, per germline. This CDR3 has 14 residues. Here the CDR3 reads CASSGLSSYNEQFF. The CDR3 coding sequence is TGTGCCAGCAGTGGGCTGAGCTCCTACAATGAGCAGTTCTTC.

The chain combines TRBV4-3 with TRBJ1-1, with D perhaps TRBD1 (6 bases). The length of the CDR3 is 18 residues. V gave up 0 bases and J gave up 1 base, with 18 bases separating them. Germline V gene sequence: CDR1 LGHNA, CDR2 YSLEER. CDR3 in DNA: TGCGCCAGCAGCCAAGATTGGATCAGGGGCGAGGGGAACACTGAAGCTTTCTTT. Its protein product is CASSQDWIRGEGNTEAFF.

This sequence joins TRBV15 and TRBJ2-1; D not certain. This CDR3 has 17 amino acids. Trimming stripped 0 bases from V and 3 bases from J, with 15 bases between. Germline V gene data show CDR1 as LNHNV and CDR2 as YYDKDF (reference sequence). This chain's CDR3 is CATSRDVGSLLYNEQFF. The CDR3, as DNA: TGTGCCACCAGCAGAGATGTAGGGTCCCTACTCTACAATGAGCAGTTCTTC.

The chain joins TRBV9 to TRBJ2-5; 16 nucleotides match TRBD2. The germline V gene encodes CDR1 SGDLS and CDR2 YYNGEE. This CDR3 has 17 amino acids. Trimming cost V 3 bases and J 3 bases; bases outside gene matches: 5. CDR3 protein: CASSAGTSGRAEETQYF. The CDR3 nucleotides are TGTGCCAGCAGCGCTGGGACTAGCGGGAGGGCCGAAGAGACCCAGTACTTC.

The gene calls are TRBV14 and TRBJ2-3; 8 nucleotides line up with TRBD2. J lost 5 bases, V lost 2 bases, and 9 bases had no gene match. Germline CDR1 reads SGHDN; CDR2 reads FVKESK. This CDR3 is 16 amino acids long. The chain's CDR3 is CASSQNPGLGQDTQYF. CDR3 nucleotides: TGTGCCAGCAGCCAAAATCCGGGACTAGGGCAAGATACGCAGTATTTT.